This T cell receptor beta chain was captured by sequencing in a study of blood T cell repertoires in COVID-19. Trimming stripped 3 bases from V and 5 bases from J, with 5 bases between. The length of the CDR3 is 12 residues. Germline loops: CDR1 MDHEN, CDR2 SYDVKM. Produced via immunoSEQ multiplex PCR; TCRdb's table is partial and in-frame only. Among about 110,000 clones listed, approximately 82% were seen once. Sequencing was performed on peripheral blood. The chain carries TRBV28 and TRBJ1-5, with unresolved D. The clonotype was recovered from a woman older than 75 with acute or convalescent COVID-19. CDR3 protein: CASSFRDQPQHF. The CDR3 DNA is TGTGCCAGCAGTTTTCGGGATCAGCCCCAGCATTTT.